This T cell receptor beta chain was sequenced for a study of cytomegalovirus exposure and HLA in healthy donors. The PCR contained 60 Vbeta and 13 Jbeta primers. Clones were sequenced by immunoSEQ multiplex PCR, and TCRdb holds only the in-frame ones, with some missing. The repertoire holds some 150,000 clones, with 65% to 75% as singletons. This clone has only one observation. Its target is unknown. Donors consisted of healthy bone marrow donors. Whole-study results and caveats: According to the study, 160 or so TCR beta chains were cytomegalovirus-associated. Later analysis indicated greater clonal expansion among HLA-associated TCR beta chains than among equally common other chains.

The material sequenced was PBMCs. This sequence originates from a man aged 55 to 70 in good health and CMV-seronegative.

CDR3 in DNA: TGTGCCAGCAGCTTGAGCGGGAGGGCCCAGACCGGGGAGCTGTTTTTT. Encoded protein: CASSLSGRAQTGELFF. The chain recombines TRBV7-2 with TRBJ2-2; 10 nucleotides match TRBD2. Germline V gene sequence: CDR1 SGHTA, CDR2 FQGNSA. The CDR3 has 16 amino acids. J gave up 5 bases and V 3 bases, and 6 bases lay outside the gene matches.